This T cell receptor (beta chain) was documented in a study of T cells in Graves' hyperthyroidism and ophthalmopathy. Overall study: Upon initial diagnosis and before any treatment, peripheral blood was collected. Whole-study findings and limits: Ophthalmopathy was distinguished from stable hyperthyroidism by 13 V-J signatures.

Researchers took RNA transcripts and amplified the TCR beta CDR3 regions from them. HTBI primers were used for first-round RT-PCR of the TCR CDR3. TCRdb reprocessed the multiplex PCR reads with MiXCR, giving one entry per CDR3 protein. The repertoire holds fewer than 600,000 distinct CDR3 sequences, with 11% to 15% as singletons. Newly diagnosed patients aged 18 to 65 had hyperthyroidism of under 2 months' duration. Concerning this clonotype: Its antigen is currently unknown.

Germline CDR1 reads KGHDR; CDR2 reads SFDVKD. This CDR3 contains 13 residues. V was trimmed by 12 bases and J by 4 bases, leaving 18 bases between them. The sequence derives from a woman aged 40 to 50 with Graves' hyperthyroidism. This chain joins TRBV24-1 and TRBJ2-7, with D possibly TRBD2 on 5 matching bases. Sequencing used blood. The chain's CDR3 is CAARKRMYYEQYF. CDR3 DNA: TGTGCCGCCCGGAAGCGGATGTATTACGAGCAGTACTTC.